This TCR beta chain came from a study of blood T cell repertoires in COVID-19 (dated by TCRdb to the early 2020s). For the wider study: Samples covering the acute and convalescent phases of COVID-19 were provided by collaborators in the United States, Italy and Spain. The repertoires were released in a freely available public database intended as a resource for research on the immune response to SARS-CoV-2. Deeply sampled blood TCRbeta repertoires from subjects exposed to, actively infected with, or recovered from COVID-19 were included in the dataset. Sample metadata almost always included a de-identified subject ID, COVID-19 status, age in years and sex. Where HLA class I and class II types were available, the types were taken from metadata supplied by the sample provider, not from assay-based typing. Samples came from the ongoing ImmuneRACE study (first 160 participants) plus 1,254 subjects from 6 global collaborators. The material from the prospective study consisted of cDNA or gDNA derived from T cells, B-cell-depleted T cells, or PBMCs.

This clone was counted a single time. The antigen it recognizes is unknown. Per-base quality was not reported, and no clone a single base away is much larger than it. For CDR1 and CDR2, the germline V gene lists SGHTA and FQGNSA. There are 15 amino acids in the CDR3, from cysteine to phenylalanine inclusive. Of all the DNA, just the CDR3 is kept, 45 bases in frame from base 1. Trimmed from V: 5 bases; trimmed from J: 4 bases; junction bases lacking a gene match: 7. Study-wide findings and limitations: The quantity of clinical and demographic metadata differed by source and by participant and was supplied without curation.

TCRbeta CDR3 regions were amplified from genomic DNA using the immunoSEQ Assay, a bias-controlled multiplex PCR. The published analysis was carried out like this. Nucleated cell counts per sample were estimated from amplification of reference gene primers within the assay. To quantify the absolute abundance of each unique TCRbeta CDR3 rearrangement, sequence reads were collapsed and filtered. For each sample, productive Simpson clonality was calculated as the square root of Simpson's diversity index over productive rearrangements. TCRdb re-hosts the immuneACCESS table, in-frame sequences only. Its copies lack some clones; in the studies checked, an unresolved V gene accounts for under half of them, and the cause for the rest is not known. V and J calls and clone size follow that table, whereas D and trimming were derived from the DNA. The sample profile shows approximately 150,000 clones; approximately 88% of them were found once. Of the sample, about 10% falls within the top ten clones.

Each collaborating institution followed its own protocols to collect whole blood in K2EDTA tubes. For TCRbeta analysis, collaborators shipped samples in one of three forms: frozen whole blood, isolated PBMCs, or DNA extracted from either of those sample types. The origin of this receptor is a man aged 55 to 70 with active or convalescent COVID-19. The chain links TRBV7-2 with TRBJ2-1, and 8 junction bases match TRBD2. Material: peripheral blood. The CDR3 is CASSPRTSSYNEQFF. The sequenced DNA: TGTGCCAGCAGCCCCCGGACTAGCTCTTACAATGAGCAGTTCTTC.